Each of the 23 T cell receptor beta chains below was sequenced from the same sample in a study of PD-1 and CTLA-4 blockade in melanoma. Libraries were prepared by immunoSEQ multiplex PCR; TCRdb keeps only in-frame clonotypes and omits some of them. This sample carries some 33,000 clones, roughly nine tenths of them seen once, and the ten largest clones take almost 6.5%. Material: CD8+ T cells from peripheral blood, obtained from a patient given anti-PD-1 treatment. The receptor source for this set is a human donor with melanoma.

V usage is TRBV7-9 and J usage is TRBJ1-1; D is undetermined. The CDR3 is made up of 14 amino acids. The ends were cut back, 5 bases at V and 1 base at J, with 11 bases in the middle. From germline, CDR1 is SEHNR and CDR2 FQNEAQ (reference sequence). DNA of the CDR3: TGTGCCAGCAGCATCGACTCTGGGAACACTGAAGCTTTCTTT. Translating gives CASSIDSGNTEAFF.

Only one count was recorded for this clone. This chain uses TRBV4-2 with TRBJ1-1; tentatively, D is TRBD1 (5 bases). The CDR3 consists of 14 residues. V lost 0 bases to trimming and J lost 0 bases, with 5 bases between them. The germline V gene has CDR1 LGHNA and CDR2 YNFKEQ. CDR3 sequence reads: CASSQEGLNTEAFF. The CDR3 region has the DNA TGTGCCAGCAGCCAAGAGGGGCTGAACACTGAAGCTTTCTTT.

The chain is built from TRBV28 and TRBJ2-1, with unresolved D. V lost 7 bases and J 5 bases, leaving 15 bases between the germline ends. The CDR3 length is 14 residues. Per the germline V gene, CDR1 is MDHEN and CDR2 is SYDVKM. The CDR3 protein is CASTLRQAHNEQFF. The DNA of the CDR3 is TGTGCCAGCACCCTGAGGCAGGCCCACAATGAGCAGTTCTTC. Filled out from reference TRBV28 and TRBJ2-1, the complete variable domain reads DVKVTQSSRYLVKRTGEKVFLECVQDMDHENMFWYRQDPGLGLRLIYFSYDVKMKEKGDIPEGYSVSREKKERFSLILESASTNQTSMYLCASTLRQAHNEQFFGPGTRLTVL.

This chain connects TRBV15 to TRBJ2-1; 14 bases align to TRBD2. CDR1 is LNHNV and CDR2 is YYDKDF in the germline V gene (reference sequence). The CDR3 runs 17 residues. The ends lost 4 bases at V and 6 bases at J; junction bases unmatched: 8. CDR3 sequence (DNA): TGTGCCACCAGCACCCGACTAGCGGGGGGGCGGGGCAATGAGCAGTTCTTC. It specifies CATSTRLAGGRGNEQFF.

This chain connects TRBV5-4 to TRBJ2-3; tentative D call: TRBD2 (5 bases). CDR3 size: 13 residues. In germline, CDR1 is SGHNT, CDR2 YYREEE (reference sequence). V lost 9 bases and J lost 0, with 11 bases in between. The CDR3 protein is CATEGGSTDTQYF. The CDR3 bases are TGTGCCACCGAGGGCGGGAGCACAGATACGCAGTATTTT.

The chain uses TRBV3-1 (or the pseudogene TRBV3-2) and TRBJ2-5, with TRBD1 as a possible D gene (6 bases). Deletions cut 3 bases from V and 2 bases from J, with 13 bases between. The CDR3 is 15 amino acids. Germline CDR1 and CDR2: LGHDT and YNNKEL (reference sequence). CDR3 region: CASSHPARGQETQYF. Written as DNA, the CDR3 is TGTGCCAGCAGCCATCCTGCCAGGGGACAAGAGACCCAGTACTTC.

This CDR3 is CASSYGTGGARLETQYF. The CDR3 bases are TGTGCCAGCAGCTACGGGACAGGGGGTGCGCGTTTAGAGACCCAGTACTTC. J is TRBJ2-5 and V is TRBV7-9; TRBD1 aligns across 11 bases. This CDR3 contains 17 residues. Germline CDR1 SEHNR, CDR2 FQNEAQ (reference sequence). V shed 4 bases and J 4 bases; nucleotides not matched to a gene: 11.

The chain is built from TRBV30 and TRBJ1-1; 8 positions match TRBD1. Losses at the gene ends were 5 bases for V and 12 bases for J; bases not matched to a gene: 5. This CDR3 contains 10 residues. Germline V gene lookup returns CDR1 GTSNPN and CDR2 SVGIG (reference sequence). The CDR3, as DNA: TGTGCCTGGCTGGACAGGGTTACTTTCTTT. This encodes CAWLDRVTFF.

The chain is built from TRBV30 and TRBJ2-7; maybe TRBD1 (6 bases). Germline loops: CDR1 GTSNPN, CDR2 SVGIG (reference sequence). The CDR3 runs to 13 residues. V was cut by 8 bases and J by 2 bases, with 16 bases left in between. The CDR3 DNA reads TGTGCCGGAAACCACAGGGAAACCTACGAGCAGTACTTC. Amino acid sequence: CAGNHRETYEQYF.

The chain's CDR3 is CSVEARTVGYTF. The DNA for the CDR3 is TGCAGCGTTGAGGCCCGGACCGTCGGCTACACCTTC. This chain connects TRBV29-1 to TRBJ1-2; D is unclear. V lost 3 bases, J lost 8 bases, and 13 bases lay in between. CDR1 SQVTM and CDR2 ANQGSEA come from the germline V gene. This CDR3 has 12 amino acids.

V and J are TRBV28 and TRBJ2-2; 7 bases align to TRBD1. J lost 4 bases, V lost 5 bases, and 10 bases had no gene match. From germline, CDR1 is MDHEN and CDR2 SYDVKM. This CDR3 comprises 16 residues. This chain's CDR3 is CASSPMGGTATGELFF. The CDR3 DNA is TGTGCCAGCAGTCCCATGGGTGGGACAGCCACCGGGGAGCTGTTTTTT.

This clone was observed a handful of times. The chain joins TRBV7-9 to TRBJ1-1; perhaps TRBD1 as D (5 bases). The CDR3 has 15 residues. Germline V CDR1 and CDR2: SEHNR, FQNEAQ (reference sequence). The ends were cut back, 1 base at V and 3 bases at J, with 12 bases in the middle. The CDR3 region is CASSLDVQADTEAFF. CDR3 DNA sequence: TGTGCCAGCAGCTTAGATGTACAGGCCGACACTGAAGCTTTCTTT. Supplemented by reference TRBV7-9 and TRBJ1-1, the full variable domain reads DTGVSQNPRHKITKRGQNVTFRCDPISEHNRLYWYRQTLGQGPEFLTYFQNEAQLEKSRLLSDRFSAERPKGSFSTLEIQRTEQGDSAMYLCASSLDVQADTEAFFGQGTRLTVV.

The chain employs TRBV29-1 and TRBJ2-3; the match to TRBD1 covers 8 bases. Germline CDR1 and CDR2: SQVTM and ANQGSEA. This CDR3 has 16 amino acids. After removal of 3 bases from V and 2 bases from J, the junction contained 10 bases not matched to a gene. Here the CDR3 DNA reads TGCAGCGTTGATGGGGAGACAGGGGAGGACACAGATACGCAGTATTTT. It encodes CSVDGETGEDTDTQYF.

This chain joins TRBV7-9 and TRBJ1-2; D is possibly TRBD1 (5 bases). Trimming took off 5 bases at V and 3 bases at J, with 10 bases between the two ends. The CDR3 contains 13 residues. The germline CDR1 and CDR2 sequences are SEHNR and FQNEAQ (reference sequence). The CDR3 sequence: CASSPPGYYGYTF. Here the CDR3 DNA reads TGTGCCAGCAGCCCCCCAGGGTACTATGGCTACACCTTC. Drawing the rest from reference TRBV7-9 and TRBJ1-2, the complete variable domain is DTGVSQNPRHKITKRGQNVTFRCDPISEHNRLYWYRQTLGQGPEFLTYFQNEAQLEKSRLLSDRFSAERPKGSFSTLEIQRTEQGDSAMYLCASSPPGYYGYTFGSGTRLTVV.

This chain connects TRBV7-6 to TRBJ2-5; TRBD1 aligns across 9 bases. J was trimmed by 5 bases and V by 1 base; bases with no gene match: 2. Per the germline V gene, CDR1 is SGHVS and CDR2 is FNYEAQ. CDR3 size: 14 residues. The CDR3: CASSLGTGDETQYF. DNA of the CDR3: TGTGCCAGCAGCTTAGGGACAGGGGATGAGACCCAGTACTTC.

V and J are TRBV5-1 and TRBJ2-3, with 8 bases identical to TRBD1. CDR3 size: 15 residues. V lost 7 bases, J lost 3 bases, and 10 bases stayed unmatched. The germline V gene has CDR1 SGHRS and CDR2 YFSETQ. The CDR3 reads CASLLAGGITDTQYF. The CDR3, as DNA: TGCGCCAGCCTTCTCGCAGGGGGCATTACAGATACGCAGTATTTT.

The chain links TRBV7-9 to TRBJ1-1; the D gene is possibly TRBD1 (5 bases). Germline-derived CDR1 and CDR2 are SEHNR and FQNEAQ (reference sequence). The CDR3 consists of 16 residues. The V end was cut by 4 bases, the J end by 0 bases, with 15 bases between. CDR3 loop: CASSYAPGAMNTEAFF. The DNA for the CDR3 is TGTGCCAGCAGCTATGCCCCCGGGGCGATGAACACTGAAGCTTTCTTT.

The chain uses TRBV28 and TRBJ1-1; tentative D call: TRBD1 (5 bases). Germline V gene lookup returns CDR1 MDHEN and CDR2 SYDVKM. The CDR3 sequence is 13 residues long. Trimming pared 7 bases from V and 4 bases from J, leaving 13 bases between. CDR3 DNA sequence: TGTGCCAGCACCCCTGTGGGGGGCACTGAAGCTTTCTTT. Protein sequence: CASTPVGGTEAFF. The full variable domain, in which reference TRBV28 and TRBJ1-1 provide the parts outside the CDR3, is DVKVTQSSRYLVKRTGEKVFLECVQDMDHENMFWYRQDPGLGLRLIYFSYDVKMKEKGDIPEGYSVSREKKERFSLILESASTNQTSMYLCASTPVGGTEAFFGQGTRLTVV.

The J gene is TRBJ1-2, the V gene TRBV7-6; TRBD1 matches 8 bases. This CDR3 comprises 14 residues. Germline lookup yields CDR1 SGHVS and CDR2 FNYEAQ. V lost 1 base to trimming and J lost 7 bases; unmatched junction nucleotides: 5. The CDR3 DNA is TGTGCCAGCAGCTTAGATGGACAGGGTCTTGGCTACACCTTC. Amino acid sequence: CASSLDGQGLGYTF.

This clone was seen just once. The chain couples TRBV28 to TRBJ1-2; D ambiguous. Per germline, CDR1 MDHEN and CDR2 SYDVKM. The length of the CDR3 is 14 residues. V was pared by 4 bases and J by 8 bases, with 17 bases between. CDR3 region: CASSSLHGVRGYTF. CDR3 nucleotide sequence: TGTGCCAGCAGTTCTCTCCACGGGGTGAGGGGCTACACCTTC.

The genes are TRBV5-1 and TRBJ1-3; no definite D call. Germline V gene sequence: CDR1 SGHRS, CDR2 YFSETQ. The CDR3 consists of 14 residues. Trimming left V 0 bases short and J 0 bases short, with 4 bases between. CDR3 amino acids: CASSLGSSGNTIYF. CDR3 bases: TGCGCCAGCAGCTTGGGGAGCTCTGGAAACACCATATATTTT.

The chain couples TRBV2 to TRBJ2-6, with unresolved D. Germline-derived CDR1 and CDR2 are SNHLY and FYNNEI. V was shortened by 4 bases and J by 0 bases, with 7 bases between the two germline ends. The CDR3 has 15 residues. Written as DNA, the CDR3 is TGTGCCAGCAGTGCCAGATTCTCTGGGGCCAACGTCCTGACTTTC. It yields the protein CASSARFSGANVLTF.

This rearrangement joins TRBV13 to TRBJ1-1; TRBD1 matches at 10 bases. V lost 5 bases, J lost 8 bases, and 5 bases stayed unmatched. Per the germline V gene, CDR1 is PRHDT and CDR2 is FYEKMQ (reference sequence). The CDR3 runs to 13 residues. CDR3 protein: CASSLDRGLEAFF. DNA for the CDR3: TGTGCCAGCAGCCTCGACAGGGGGCTGGAAGCTTTCTTT.